The 24 T cell receptor beta chains listed next were all sequenced from one sample in a study of T cells in Graves' hyperthyroidism and ophthalmopathy. Template material for amplifying TCR beta CDR3 regions consisted of RNA transcripts. The HTBI set primed first-round TCR CDR3 RT-PCR. TCRdb re-called the multiplex PCR reads with MiXCR, one entry per CDR3 protein. The sample records more than 500,000 distinct CDR3 sequences, 15% to 20% being singletons. Sequenced: blood. These receptors were taken from a woman aged 25-40 years with Graves' ophthalmopathy.

The J gene is TRBJ1-2, the V gene TRBV5-4; the D gene is possibly TRBD1 (5 bases). V was shortened by 4 bases and J by 2 bases, with 12 bases between the two germline ends. Germline V CDR1 and CDR2: SGHNT, YYREEE (reference sequence). The length of the CDR3 is 14 residues. The CDR3 bases are TGTGCCAGCAGCCCGGGGGGAGCCAACTATGGCTACACCTTC. Translating gives CASSPGGANYGYTF.

This clonotype was observed a handful of times. This chain joins TRBV7-8 and TRBJ2-3; D remains unclear. In germline, CDR1 is SGHVS, CDR2 FQNEAQ. This CDR3 has 12 amino acids. V was trimmed by 5 bases and J by 3 bases, leaving 6 bases between them. Here the CDR3 reads CASSHNTDTQYF. CDR3 DNA sequence: TGTGCCAGCAGCCACAATACAGATACGCAGTATTTT.

The chain links TRBV30 to TRBJ1-2; 9 nucleotides line up with TRBD1. Germline V gene lookup returns CDR1 GTSNPN and CDR2 SVGIG (reference sequence). The CDR3 is made up of 12 amino acids. Germline trimming cut 3 bases from V and 8 bases from J; bases unmatched to any gene: 4. The CDR3 loop reads CAWRQGAWGYTF. The DNA for the CDR3 is TGTGCCTGGAGACAGGGGGCGTGGGGCTACACCTTC.

This clonotype has at least ten counts. This chain connects TRBV20-1 to TRBJ2-5, with 10 bases aligning to TRBD2. This CDR3 has 15 residues. V shed 5 bases and J 5 bases; nucleotides not matched to a gene: 11. Germline-derived CDR1 and CDR2 are DFQATT and SNEGSKA (reference sequence). The CDR3 sequence: CSAGKAGGPSETQYF. The DNA for the CDR3 is TGCAGTGCTGGAAAAGCGGGAGGGCCGTCGGAGACCCAGTACTTC.

This clonotype showed up many times. V and J are TRBV11-1 and TRBJ2-5; no firm D call. The CDR3 covers 12 residues. The V and J ends lost 5 bases and 7 bases respectively, with 11 bases between them. Germline V CDR1 and CDR2: SGHAT, FQDESV (reference sequence). Here the CDR3 reads CASSDLFGTQYF. In DNA form, the CDR3 reads TGTGCCAGCAGCGACCTTTTTGGGACCCAGTACTTC.

This clonotype was found a few times. This chain connects TRBV12-3 or TRBV12-4 to TRBJ2-1; 10 bases are shared with TRBD1. The trim removed 5 bases at V and 5 bases at J, leaving 6 bases unmatched. This CDR3 has 15 amino acids. The CDR3 DNA is TGTGCCAGCAGTCCCGGACAGGGGGGGCACAATGAGCAGTTCTTC. Protein: CASSPGQGGHNEQFF.

This clonotype showed up just a few times. This sequence joins TRBV5-1 and TRBJ1-1; the D is unclear. Trimming shortened V by 0 bases and J by 1 base, and 7 bases separated the two germline ends. The CDR3 has 14 amino acids. Germline CDR1 SGHRS, CDR2 YFSETQ. CDR3 bases: TGCGCCAGCAGCTTGGCCGCCCAGAACACTGAAGCTTTCTTT. This encodes CASSLAAQNTEAFF.

Concerning this clonotype itself: Its ends do not fully match the called genes, so a read error is possible. The chain links TRBV5-1 to TRBJ2-1; 9 positions match TRBD2. This CDR3 region has 17 residues. In germline, CDR1 is SGHRS, CDR2 YFSETQ. The DNA of the CDR3 is TGTGCCAGCAGCTTGATCCTAGCGGGGAGCTCCTACAATGAGCAGTTCTTC. It specifies CASSLILAGSSYNEQFF.

This clonotype was detected once. A much larger clone sits a single nucleotide away, making a read error possible. The rearrangement joins TRBV3-1 to TRBJ2-2, with 7 nucleotides matching TRBD1. The germline V gene encodes CDR1 LGHDT and CDR2 YNNKEL (reference sequence). The CDR3 contains 17 residues. CDR3 loop: CARSQGPGQPYTGELFF. For the CDR3, the DNA is TGTGCCCGCAGCCAGGGCCCGGGACAGCCATACACCGGGGAGCTGTTTTTT.

The chain recombines TRBV7-2 with TRBJ1-4; TRBD1 might be the D (5 bases). CDR1 is SGHTA and CDR2 is FQGNSA in the germline V gene. This CDR3 is 15 amino acids long. The V end was cut by 1 base, the J end by 3 bases, with 9 bases between. The CDR3 DNA follows: TGTGCCAGCAGCTTAGAGGGACCGGCTAATGAAAAACTGTTTTTT. It specifies CASSLEGPANEKLFF.

This sequence joins TRBV20-1 and TRBJ2-1, with 11 bases identical to TRBD2. Germline V gene data show CDR1 as DFQATT and CDR2 as SNEGSKA (reference sequence). This CDR3 has 14 amino acids. V shed 6 bases, J shed 7 bases, and the junction held 8 bases outside the gene matches. CDR3 in amino acids: CSATTSGRGNEQFF. Here the CDR3 DNA reads TGCAGTGCAACAACTAGCGGGAGAGGGAATGAGCAGTTCTTC.

This clonotype was seen only a few times. This rearrangement joins TRBV29-1 to TRBJ1-1; D is unresolved. There are 13 residues in the CDR3. The V end was cut by 4 bases, the J end by 0 bases, with 9 bases between. From germline, CDR1 is SQVTM and CDR2 ANQGSEA. CDR3 DNA: TGCAGCGTTGTAATTCTGGTGAACACTGAAGCTTTCTTT. It is translated as CSVVILVNTEAFF.

At least ten counts were recorded for this clonotype. The rearrangement joins TRBV7-2 to TRBJ2-1; D possibly uses TRBD1 or TRBD2 (7 bases each). This CDR3 has 18 amino acids. Germline assignment: CDR1 SGHTA and CDR2 FQGNSA. V gave up 4 bases and J gave up 0 bases, with 19 bases separating them. The CDR3 spells CASSSRGVRGSSYNEQFF. The CDR3 DNA reads as TGTGCCAGCAGCTCCAGGGGGGTACGCGGGAGCTCCTACAATGAGCAGTTCTTC.

The rearrangement links TRBV6-6 to TRBJ2-3; 9 positions agree with TRBD2. Germline CDR1 reads MNHNY; CDR2 reads SVGAGI (reference sequence). Losses at the gene ends were 2 bases for V and 3 bases for J; bases not matched to a gene: 3. The CDR3 has 15 amino acids. The CDR3 reads CASSYGLAGTDTQYF. CDR3 DNA: TGTGCCAGCAGTTACGGGCTAGCGGGGACAGATACGCAGTATTTT.

This clonotype was seen more than once but under ten times. The junction and the germline gene differ at one end; a read error may be behind it. V gene TRBV9 combines with J gene TRBJ2-3; a possible D gene is TRBD1 (5 bases). Germline V gives CDR1 SGDLS, CDR2 YYNGEE. CDR3 length: 15 amino acids. The chain's CDR3 is CVSSLLGLGTDTQYF. DNA of the CDR3: TGTGTCAGCAGCCTCTTGGGGCTAGGGACAGATACGCAGTATTTT.

There are a few counts of this clonotype. The rearrangement uses TRBV5-1 and TRBJ1-3; D is undetermined. V was pared by 6 bases and J by 7 bases, with 8 bases between. Looked up from germline, CDR1 is SGHRS and CDR2 is YFSETQ. CDR3 length equals 11 residues. CDR3 nucleotide sequence: TGCGCCAGCAAGGGCTTTAACACCATATATTTT. Its translation is CASKGFNTIYF.

This clonotype was seen repeatedly, ten times or more. The rearrangement uses TRBV6-1 and TRBJ1-1, with a possible D match to TRBD1 (5 bases). Germline V gene sequence: CDR1 MNHNS, CDR2 SASEGT. V was shortened by 5 bases and J by 3 bases, with 13 bases between the two germline ends. The CDR3 sequence is 14 residues long. CDR3 sequence reads: CASSQSTDYTEAFF. The CDR3 bases are TGTGCCAGCAGTCAATCGACAGACTACACTGAAGCTTTCTTT.

The chain joins TRBV4-3 to TRBJ2-1, with TRBD2 identical over 9 bases. V trimming: 0 bases; J trimming: 7 bases; junction bases outside the gene matches: 16. Germline V lookup: CDR1 LGHNA, CDR2 YSLEER. The CDR3 spans 19 residues. The CDR3 sequence: CASSQDFRAGTSRTNEQFF. DNA of the CDR3: TGCGCCAGCAGCCAAGATTTTAGGGCCGGGACTAGCCGGACAAATGAGCAGTTCTTC.

This clonotype was picked up many times. The genes are TRBV5-1 and TRBJ2-1, with 11 bases lining up with TRBD2. Germline-derived CDR1 and CDR2 are SGHRS and YFSETQ. V was clipped by 0 bases and J by 10 bases; unmatched bases: 9. This CDR3 has 16 residues. CDR3 in amino acids: CASSLGDSGRGREQFF. In nucleotides, the CDR3 is TGCGCCAGCAGCTTGGGTGATAGCGGGAGGGGGAGAGAGCAGTTCTTC.

A note on this clonotype: A junction end diverges from the germline sequence, so it may reflect a read error. The V call is TRBV7-9, the J call TRBJ2-5; D gene unclear. CDR3 size: 13 residues. Germline V gene lookup returns CDR1 SEHNR and CDR2 FQNEAQ (reference sequence). The CDR3 nucleotides are TGTGCCAGCAGCTTACCCAGTCAAGAGACCCAGCACTTC. Protein sequence: CASSLPSQETQHF.

The CDR3 DNA sequence: TGTGCCACCAGTGATTTGCTCGCCGGGGAGCTGTTTTTT. Its translation is CATSDLLAGELFF. This chain links TRBV24-1 with TRBJ2-2; D gene uncertain. From germline, CDR1 is KGHDR and CDR2 SFDVKD. V lost 0 bases and J 6 bases, leaving 4 bases between the germline ends. The CDR3 covers 13 residues.

This chain connects TRBV7-2 to TRBJ1-1, with a weak D call TRBD1 (5 bases). Trimming cost V 5 bases and J 3 bases, with 10 bases left between them. This CDR3 is built from 13 residues. The germline V gene encodes CDR1 SGHTA and CDR2 FQGNSA. CDR3 region: CASSNKGDTEAFF. The CDR3 DNA sequence: TGTGCCAGCAGCAACAAAGGGGACACTGAAGCTTTCTTT. Together with reference TRBV7-2 and TRBJ1-1, the CDR3 gives the full variable domain: GAGVSQSPSNKVTEKGKDVELRCDPISGHTALYWYRQSLGQGLEFLIYFQGNSAPDKSGLPSDRFSAERTGGSVSTLTIQRTQQEDSAVYLCASSNKGDTEAFFGQGTRLTVV.

This chain uses TRBV30 with TRBJ1-1, with a weak D call TRBD1 (6 bases). Germline V lookup: CDR1 GTSNPN, CDR2 SVGIG (reference sequence). V was clipped by 8 bases and J by 5 bases, with 24 bases between them. The CDR3 spans 15 residues. This chain's CDR3 is CAQKAVQGRGTEAFF. In nucleotides, the CDR3 is TGTGCCCAGAAGGCAGTCCAGGGGCGGGGAACTGAAGCTTTCTTT.

This rearrangement joins TRBV20-1 to TRBJ2-1; 11 bases agree with TRBD2. This CDR3 spans 15 amino acids. V lost 6 bases and J lost 1; bases outside the gene matches: 5. Germline V gene data show CDR1 as DFQATT and CDR2 as SNEGSKA (reference sequence). CDR3 nucleotide sequence: TGCAGTGCCCCGACTAGCGGGAAGTCCTACAATGAGCAGTTCTTC. Its translation is CSAPTSGKSYNEQFF.